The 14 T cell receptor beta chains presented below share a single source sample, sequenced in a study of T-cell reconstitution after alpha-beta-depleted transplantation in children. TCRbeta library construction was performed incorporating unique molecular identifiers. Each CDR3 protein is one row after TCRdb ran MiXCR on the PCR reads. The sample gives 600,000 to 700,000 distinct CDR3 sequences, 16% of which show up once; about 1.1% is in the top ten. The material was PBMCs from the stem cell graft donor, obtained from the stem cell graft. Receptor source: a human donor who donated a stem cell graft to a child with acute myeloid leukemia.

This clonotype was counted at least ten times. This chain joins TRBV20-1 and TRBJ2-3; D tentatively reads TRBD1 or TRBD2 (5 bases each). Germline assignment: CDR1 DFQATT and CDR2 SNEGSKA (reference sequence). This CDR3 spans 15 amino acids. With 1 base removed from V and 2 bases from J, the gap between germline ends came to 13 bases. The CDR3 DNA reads TGCAGTGCTAGAGGGGCCCAGGGACCCACAGATACGCAGTATTTT. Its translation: CSARGAQGPTDTQYF.

The CDR3 DNA follows: TGTGCCAGCAGCTTTAGCGGGGGGGATCTGTGGGAGCAGTACTTC. Protein sequence: CASSFSGGDLWEQYF. The chain is built from TRBV13 and TRBJ2-7; TRBD2 matches 11 bases. The CDR3 spans 15 residues. The germline CDR1 and CDR2 sequences are PRHDT and FYEKMQ (reference sequence). Trimming took 3 bases from V and 7 from J; bases not matched to a gene: 8.

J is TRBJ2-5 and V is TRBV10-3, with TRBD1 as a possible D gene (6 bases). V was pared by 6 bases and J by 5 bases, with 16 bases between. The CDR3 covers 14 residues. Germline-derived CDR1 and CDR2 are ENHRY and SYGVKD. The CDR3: CAIRDADSGETQYF. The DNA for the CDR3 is TGTGCCATCAGAGACGCGGACAGTGGGGAGACCCAGTACTTC.

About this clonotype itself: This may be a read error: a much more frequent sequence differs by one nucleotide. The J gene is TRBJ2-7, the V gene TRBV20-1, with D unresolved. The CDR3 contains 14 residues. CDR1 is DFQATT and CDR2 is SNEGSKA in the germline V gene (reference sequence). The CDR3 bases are TGCAGAGCTAGAGACCAGCTCTTCTCCTACGAGCAGTACTTC. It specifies CRARDQLFSYEQYF.

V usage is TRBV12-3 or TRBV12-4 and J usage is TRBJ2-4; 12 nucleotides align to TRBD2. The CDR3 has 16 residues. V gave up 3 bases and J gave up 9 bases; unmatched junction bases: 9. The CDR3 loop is CASSFWASGGAGIQYF. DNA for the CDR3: TGTGCCAGCAGTTTCTGGGCTAGCGGGGGGGCCGGCATTCAGTACTTC.

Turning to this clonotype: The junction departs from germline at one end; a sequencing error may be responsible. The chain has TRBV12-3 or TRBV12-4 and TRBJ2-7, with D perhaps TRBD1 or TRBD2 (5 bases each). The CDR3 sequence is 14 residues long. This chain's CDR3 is CASSDRDRHWEHYF. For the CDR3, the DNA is TGTGCCAGCAGCGACCGGGACCGTCATTGGGAGCATTACTTC.

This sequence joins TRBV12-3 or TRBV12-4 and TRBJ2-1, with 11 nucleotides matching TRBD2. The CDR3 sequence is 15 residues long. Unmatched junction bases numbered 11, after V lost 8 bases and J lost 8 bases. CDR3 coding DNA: TGTGCCAGCTTCCTCCTAGCGGGGGGTTCCCATGAGCAGTTCTTC. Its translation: CASFLLAGGSHEQFF.

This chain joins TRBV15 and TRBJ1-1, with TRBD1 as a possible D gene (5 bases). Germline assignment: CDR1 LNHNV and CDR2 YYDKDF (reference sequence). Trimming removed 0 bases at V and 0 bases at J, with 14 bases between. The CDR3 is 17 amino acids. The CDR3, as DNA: TGTGCCACCAGCAGAGATCACTGGGGGAACATGAACACTGAAGCTTTCTTT. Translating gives CATSRDHWGNMNTEAFF.

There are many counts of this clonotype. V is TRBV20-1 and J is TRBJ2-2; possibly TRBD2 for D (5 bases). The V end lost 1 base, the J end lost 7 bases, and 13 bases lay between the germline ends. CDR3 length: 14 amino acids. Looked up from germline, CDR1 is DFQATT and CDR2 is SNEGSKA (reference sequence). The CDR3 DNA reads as TGCAGTGCTAGAGGAGGAGGTTGGAACGGGGAGCTGTTTTTT. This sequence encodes CSARGGGWNGELFF.

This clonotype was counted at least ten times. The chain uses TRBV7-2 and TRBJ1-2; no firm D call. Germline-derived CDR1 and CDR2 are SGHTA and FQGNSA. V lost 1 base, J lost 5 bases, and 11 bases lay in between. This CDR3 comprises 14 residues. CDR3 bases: TGTGCCAGCAGCTTAGAAGGGCCTGGATATGGCTACACCTTC. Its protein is CASSLEGPGYGYTF.

CDR3 coding DNA: TGTGCCAGCAGTTTATCAGGGCAGTACGGAAACACCATATATTTT. It specifies CASSLSGQYGNTIYF. The chain links TRBV27 to TRBJ1-3; D is uncertain. The CDR3 totals 15 residues. V was clipped by 0 bases and J by 4 bases, with 10 bases between them. Per the germline V gene, CDR1 is MNHEY and CDR2 is SMNVEV (reference sequence).

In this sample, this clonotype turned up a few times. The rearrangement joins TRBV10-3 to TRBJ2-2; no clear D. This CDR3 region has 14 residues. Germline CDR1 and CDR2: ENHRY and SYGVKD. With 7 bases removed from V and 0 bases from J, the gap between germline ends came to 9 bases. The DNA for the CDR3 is TGTGCCATCAAGTCCTCAGCGAACACCGGGGAGCTGTTTTTT. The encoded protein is CAIKSSANTGELFF.

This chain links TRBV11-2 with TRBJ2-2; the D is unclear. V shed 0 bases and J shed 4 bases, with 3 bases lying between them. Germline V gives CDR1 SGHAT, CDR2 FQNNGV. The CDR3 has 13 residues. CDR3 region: CASSLETTGELFF. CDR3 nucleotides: TGTGCCAGCAGCTTAGAGACCACCGGGGAGCTGTTTTTT.

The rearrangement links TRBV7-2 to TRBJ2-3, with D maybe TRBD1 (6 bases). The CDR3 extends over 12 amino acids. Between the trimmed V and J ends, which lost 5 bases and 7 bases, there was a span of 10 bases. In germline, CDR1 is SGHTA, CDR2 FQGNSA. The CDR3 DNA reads TGTGCCAGCAGCCCGAGGGGGTATACGCAGTATTTT. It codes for CASSPRGYTQYF. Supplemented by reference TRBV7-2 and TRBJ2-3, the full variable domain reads GAGVSQSPSNKVTEKGKDVELRCDPISGHTALYWYRQSLGQGLEFLIYFQGNSAPDKSGLPSDRFSAERTGGSVSTLTIQRTQQEDSAVYLCASSPRGYTQYFGPGTRLTVL.